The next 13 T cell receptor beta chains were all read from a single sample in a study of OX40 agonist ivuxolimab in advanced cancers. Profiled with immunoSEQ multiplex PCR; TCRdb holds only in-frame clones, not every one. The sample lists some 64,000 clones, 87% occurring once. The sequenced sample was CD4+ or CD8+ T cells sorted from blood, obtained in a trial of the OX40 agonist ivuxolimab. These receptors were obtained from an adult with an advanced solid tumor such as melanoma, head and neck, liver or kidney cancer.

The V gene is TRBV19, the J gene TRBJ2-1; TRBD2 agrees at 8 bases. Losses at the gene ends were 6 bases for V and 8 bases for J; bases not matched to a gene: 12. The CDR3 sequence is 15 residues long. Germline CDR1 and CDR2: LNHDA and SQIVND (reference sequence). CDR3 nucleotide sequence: TGTGCCAGTAGGGAGCCGGGACTAGGGGCCGATGAGCAGTTCTTC. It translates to CASREPGLGADEQFF.

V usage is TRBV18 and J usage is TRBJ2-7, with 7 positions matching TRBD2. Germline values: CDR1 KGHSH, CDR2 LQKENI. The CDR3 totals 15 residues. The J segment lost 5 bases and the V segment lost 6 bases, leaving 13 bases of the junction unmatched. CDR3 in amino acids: CASSSMPGGGHEQYF. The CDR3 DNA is TGTGCCAGCTCGTCGATGCCTGGCGGGGGTCACGAGCAGTACTTC.

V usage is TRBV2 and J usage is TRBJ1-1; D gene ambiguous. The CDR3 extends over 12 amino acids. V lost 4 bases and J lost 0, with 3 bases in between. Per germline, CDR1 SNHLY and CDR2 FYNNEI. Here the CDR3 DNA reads TGTGCCAGCAGTGCCATGAACACTGAAGCTTTCTTT. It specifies CASSAMNTEAFF.

CDR3: CATRQGGQPQHF. CDR3 DNA sequence: TGTGCCACCCGACAGGGGGGTCAGCCCCAGCATTTT. V usage is TRBV10-3 and J usage is TRBJ1-5; 9 bases map to TRBD1. This CDR3 contains 12 residues. V dropped 10 bases and J dropped 6; count of bases not matched to a gene: 4. Germline V lookup: CDR1 ENHRY, CDR2 SYGVKD.

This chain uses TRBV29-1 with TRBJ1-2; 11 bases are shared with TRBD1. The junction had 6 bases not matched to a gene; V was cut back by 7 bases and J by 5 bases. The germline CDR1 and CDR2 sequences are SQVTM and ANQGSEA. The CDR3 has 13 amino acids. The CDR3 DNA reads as TGCAGCGCAGGGACAGGGGGTTCTTATGGCTACACCTTC. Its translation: CSAGTGGSYGYTF.

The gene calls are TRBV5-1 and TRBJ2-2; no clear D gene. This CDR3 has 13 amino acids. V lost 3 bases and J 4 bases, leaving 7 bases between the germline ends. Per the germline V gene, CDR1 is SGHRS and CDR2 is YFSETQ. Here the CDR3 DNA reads TGCGCCAGCAGCTCGAGTGGCACCGGGGAGCTGTTTTTT. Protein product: CASSSSGTGELFF.

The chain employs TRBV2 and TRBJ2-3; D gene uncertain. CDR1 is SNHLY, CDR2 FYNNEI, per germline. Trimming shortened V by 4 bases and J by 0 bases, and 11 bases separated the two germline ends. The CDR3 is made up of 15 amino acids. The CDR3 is CASSGIDSSTDTQYF. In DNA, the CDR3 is TGTGCCAGCAGTGGGATCGACTCTAGCACAGATACGCAGTATTTT.

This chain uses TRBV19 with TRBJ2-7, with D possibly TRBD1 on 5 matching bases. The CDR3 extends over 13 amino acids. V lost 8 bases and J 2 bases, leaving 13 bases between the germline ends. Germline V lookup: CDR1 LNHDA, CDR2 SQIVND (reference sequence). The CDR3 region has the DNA TGTGCCAGTGCAAACAGGAACACCTACGAGCAGTACTTC. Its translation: CASANRNTYEQYF.

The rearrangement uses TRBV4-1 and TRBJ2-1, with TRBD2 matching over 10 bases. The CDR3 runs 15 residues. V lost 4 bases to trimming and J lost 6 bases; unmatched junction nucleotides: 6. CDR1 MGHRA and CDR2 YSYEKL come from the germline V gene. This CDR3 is CASSLASGRGNEQFF. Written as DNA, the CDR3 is TGCGCCAGCAGCCTCGCGAGCGGGAGGGGCAATGAGCAGTTCTTC.

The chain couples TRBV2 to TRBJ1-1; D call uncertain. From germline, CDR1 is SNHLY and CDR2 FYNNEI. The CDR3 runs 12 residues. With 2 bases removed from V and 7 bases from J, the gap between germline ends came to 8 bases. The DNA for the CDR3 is TGTGCCAGCAGTGAAAGGGCAGTTGAAGCTTTCTTT. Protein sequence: CASSERAVEAFF.

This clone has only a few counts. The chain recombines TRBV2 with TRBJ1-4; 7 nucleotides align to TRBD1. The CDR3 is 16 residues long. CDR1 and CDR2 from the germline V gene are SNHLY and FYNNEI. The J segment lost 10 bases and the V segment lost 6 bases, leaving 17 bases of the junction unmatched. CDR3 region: CASRSSTGAPGGKLFF. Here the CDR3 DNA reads TGTGCCAGCAGGTCTAGTACAGGGGCCCCGGGAGGAAAACTGTTTTTT. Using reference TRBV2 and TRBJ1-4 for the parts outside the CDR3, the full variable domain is EPEVTQTPSHQVTQMGQEVILRCVPISNHLYFYWYRQILGQKVEFLVSFYNNEISEKSEIFDDQFSVERPDGSNFTLKIRSTKLEDSAMYFCASRSSTGAPGGKLFFGSGTQLSVL.

The CDR3 is CASSTRDRGGSEQFF. CDR3 bases: TGTGCCAGCAGCACCCGGGACAGGGGTGGTAGTGAGCAGTTCTTC. The genes are TRBV5-6 and TRBJ2-1, with 10 bases that match TRBD1. V dropped 4 bases and J dropped 9; count of bases not matched to a gene: 10. This CDR3 comprises 15 residues. Per germline, CDR1 SGHDT and CDR2 YYEEEE.

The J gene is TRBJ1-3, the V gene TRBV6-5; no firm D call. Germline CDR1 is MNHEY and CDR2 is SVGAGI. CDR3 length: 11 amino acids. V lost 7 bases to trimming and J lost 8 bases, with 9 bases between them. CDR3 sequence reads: CASTFLDTIYF. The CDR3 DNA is TGTGCCAGCACCTTCCTCGACACCATATATTTT.